Below, 10 T cell receptor beta chains from the same sample are listed, as sequenced in a study of blood T cell repertoires in COVID-19. The repertoire was sequenced with immunoSEQ multiplex PCR; TCRdb's copy has only in-frame clones and lacks some. The repertoire holds around 250,000 clones, with approximately 84% as singletons. The sample comprised peripheral blood. The receptor set was obtained from a woman older than 75 with acute or convalescent COVID-19.

A remark on this clone: Other DNA variants within this sample encode the same CDR3. The chain combines TRBV6-5 with TRBJ1-5; 8 nucleotides match TRBD1. CDR1 MNHEY and CDR2 SVGAGI come from the germline V gene. With V trimmed by 6 bases and J by 2 bases, 3 bases remained unmatched. The CDR3 runs to 14 residues. The CDR3: CASRKGQGNQPQHF. The CDR3 DNA follows: TGTGCCAGCAGAAAGGGACAGGGCAATCAGCCCCAGCATTTT.

The chain uses TRBV5-5 and TRBJ2-7, with D uncertain. The ends were cut back, 1 base at V and 5 bases at J, with 4 bases in the middle. The CDR3 sequence is 11 residues long. CDR1 SGHKS and CDR2 YYEKEE come from the germline V gene (reference sequence). CDR3 protein: CASSLFNEQYF. CDR3 DNA: TGTGCCAGCAGCTTGTTCAACGAGCAGTACTTC.

The CDR3 loop is CASRKIRGRTEAFF. CDR3 DNA sequence: TGTGCCAGCAGGAAGATCAGGGGGCGCACTGAAGCTTTCTTT. The rearrangement uses TRBV7-9 and TRBJ1-1; 8 nucleotides line up with TRBD1. The CDR3 loop spans 14 amino acids. Looked up from germline, CDR1 is SEHNR and CDR2 is FQNEAQ (reference sequence). V dropped 6 bases and J dropped 4; count of bases not matched to a gene: 7.

This clone occurred once. This chain uses TRBV4-2 with TRBJ2-3, with 9 bases identical to TRBD1. The CDR3 is 15 amino acids. Germline lookup yields CDR1 LGHNA and CDR2 YNFKEQ. V lost 1 base and J lost 3; bases outside the gene matches: 2. The CDR3 region has the DNA TGTGCCAGCAGCCAAGGACAGGGGGTAACAGATACGCAGTATTTT. It codes for CASSQGQGVTDTQYF.

CDR3 region: CASSAGGGQETQYF. Written as DNA, the CDR3 is TGTGCCAGCTCAGCCGGGGGAGGTCAAGAGACCCAGTACTTC. The chain is built from TRBV18 and TRBJ2-5, with D possibly matching TRBD2 (6 bases). The germline V and J ends were trimmed by 5 bases and 2 bases, with 12 bases remaining between them. Germline V gene data show CDR1 as KGHSH and CDR2 as LQKENI. The CDR3 runs 14 residues.

This clone showed up just a few times. J is TRBJ2-1 and V is TRBV7-9, with 13 bases matching TRBD2. Germline trimming cut 5 bases from V and 8 bases from J; bases unmatched to any gene: 6. Germline V gene lookup returns CDR1 SEHNR and CDR2 FQNEAQ (reference sequence). The CDR3 spans 15 residues. The DNA for the CDR3 is TGTGCCAGCAGCCCCGGACTAGCGGGAGTCGATGAGCAGTTCTTC. Translation: CASSPGLAGVDEQFF.

The chain uses TRBV4-3 and TRBJ2-1, with a tentative D call TRBD2 (6 bases). Germline V lookup: CDR1 LGHNA, CDR2 YSLEER. Trimming took off 2 bases at V and 8 bases at J, with 10 bases between the two ends. The CDR3 has 13 residues. The CDR3: CASSQIGGYEQFF. The CDR3 DNA reads TGCGCCAGCAGCCAAATTGGGGGGTATGAGCAGTTCTTC.

The V call is TRBV5-4, the J call TRBJ1-4; D is unresolved. V lost 4 bases to trimming and J lost 7 bases, with 23 bases between them. Germline assignment: CDR1 SGHNT and CDR2 YYREEE (reference sequence). The CDR3 sequence is 17 residues long. Here the CDR3 DNA reads TGTGCCAGCAGCACCCGGAGGCGCGGGGTCTTTGGTGAAAAACTGTTTTTT. It translates to CASSTRRRGVFGEKLFF.

This chain uses TRBV6-5 with TRBJ1-2; D unresolved. V dropped 0 bases and J dropped 2 bases, with 7 bases sitting between them. Germline V CDR1 and CDR2: MNHEY, SVGAGI. CDR3 length: 14 residues. The CDR3 region is CASSYSSGNYGYTF. The CDR3 region has the DNA TGTGCCAGCAGTTACTCTTCGGGAAACTATGGCTACACCTTC.

The genes are TRBV7-3 and TRBJ2-3, with D perhaps TRBD2 (7 bases). V lost 1 base and J lost 0, with 14 bases in between. The CDR3 has 17 residues. Germline CDR1 is SGHTA and CDR2 is FQGTGA. CDR3 nucleotide sequence: TGTGCCAGCAGCTTAATGGGGGGGACACTTAGCACAGATACGCAGTATTTT. It codes for CASSLMGGTLSTDTQYF.